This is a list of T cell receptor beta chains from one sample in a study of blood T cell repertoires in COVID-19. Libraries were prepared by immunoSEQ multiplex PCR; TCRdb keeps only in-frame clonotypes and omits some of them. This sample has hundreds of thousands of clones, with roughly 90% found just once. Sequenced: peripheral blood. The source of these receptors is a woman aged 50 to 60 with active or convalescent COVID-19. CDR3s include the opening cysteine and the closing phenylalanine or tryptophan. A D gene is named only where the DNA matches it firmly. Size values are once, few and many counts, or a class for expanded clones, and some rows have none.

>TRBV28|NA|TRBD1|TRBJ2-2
TGTGCCAGCAGTTCCGGACAGGGGAACACCGGGGAGCTGTTTTTT
CASSSGQGNTGELFF
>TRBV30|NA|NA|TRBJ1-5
TGTGCCTGGAGTGGCGGTGTTGGAGATCAGCCCCAGCATTTT
CAWSGGVGDQPQHF
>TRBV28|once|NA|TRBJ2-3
TGTGCCAGCAGTTCTCGACTGGATACGCAGTATTTT
CASSSRLDTQYF
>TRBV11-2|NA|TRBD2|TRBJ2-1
TGTGCCAGCAGCTTCACTAGCGGCGAGAATGAGCAGTTCTTC
CASSFTSGENEQFF
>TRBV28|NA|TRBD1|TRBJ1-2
TGTGCCAGCAGTTTAAGGACGGACAGGGTGGAGGATGGCTACACCTTC
CASSLRTDRVEDGYTF
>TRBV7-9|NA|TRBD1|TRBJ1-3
TGTGCCAGCAGCCCCCCCGACAGGGTGGGAGGAAACACCATATATTTT
CASSPPDRVGGNTIYF
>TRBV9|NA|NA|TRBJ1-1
TGTGCCAGCAGCGGTCAGGGGAGCACTGAAGCTTTCTTT
CASSGQGSTEAFF
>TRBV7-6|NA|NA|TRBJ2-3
TGTGCCAGCAGAGAGACAGATACTAGCACAGATACGCAGTATTTT
CASRETDTSTDTQYF
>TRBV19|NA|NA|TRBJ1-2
TGTGCCAGTAGCCCTAATACGGAGGTCGACTATGGCTACACCTTC
CASSPNTEVDYGYTF
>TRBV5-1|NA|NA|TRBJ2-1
TGCGCCAGCAGCTTGTACGCGGGATCTAGCTCCTACAATGAGCAGTTCTTC
CASSLYAGSSSYNEQFF
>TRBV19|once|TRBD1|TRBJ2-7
TGTGCCAGTAGTATAGAGGGACAGGGCCCCTACGAGCAGTACTTC
CASSIEGQGPYEQYF
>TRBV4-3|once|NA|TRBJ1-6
TGCGCCAGCAGCCAAGATGGCGGGGGGTCACCCCTCCACTTT
CASSQDGGGSPLHF
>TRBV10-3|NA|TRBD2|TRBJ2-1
TGTGCCATCAGGACTAGCGGGAGACCCTACAATGAGCAGTTCTTC
CAIRTSGRPYNEQFF
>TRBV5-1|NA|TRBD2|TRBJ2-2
TGCGCCAGCAGCTTCACGGGACTAGCGAACACCGGGGAGCTGTTTTTT
CASSFTGLANTGELFF
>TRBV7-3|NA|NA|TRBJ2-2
TGTGCCAGCAGCTTATTTGGGGCGCCGAGCGGGGAGCTGTTTTTT
CASSLFGAPSGELFF
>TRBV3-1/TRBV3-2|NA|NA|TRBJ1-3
TGTGCCACCACAGGAATCGACTCTGGAAACACCATATATTTT
CATTGIDSGNTIYF
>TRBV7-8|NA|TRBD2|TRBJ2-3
TGTGCCAGCGGTGCTGTTAGCGGGAGTACAGATACGCAGTATTTT
CASGAVSGSTDTQYF
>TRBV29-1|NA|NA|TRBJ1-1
TGCAGCGTTGAAGACCACAGAATGAACACTGAAGCTTTCTTT
CSVEDHRMNTEAFF
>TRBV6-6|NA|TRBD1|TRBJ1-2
TGTGCCAGCGGAGGTCCAGGGGGATATGGCTACACCTTC
CASGGPGGYGYTF
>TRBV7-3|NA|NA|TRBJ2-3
TGTGCCAGCAGCTCCCACAGCTTGGATACGCAGTATTTT
CASSSHSLDTQYF